This T cell receptor (beta chain) appears in the sequencing data of a study of a mutant IDH1 vaccine in newly diagnosed glioma. About the study: The therapy given earlier, which was standard therapy, consisted of radiotherapy, temozolomide, or both, and most of the patients received both.

Germline values: CDR1 MGHRA, CDR2 YSYEKL. CDR3 length: 13 residues. Trimming removed 1 base at V and 6 bases at J, with 10 bases between. The protocol was immunoSEQ multiplex PCR, while the TCRdb copy is restricted to in-frame clones and leaves out a portion. This sample has approximately 25,000 clones, with about four fifths found just once. Time point described: week 47, end of study. The investigators gave 300 ug of mutant IDH1 20-mer peptide in each vaccine dose, together with topical imiquimod. With respect to this clone: Its antigen is not known.

The clonotype comes from a man aged 40-49 years with glioma. This chain links TRBV4-1 with TRBJ2-7; D not resolved. Sequencing used PBMCs, obtained from a glioma patient whose treatment included an IDH1 peptide vaccine. The CDR3 sequence: CASSQGGLFEQYF. Written as DNA, the CDR3 is TGCGCCAGCAGCCAAGGTGGCCTTTTCGAGCAGTACTTC.